This T cell receptor beta chain was obtained from a study of response to subunit inactivated influenza vaccine. Findings and limits, study-wide: The study's authors posited that every seasonal influenza vaccination enlists few new T cells.

Of note for this clonotype: Its antigen is still unknown.

The CDR3 runs 16 residues. Germline CDR1 and CDR2: MNHNS and SASEGT. Trimming at V came to 5 bases and at J to 2 bases, leaving 9 bases not matched to a gene. TCRdb re-called the RT-PCR reads through MiXCR, storing one row per CDR3 protein. There are 650,000 to 700,000 distinct CDR3 sequences in the sample; 15% to 19% occur only once, and roughly 12% lies in the top ten. The clonotype comes from a man aged 50 to 60 who received an inactivated influenza vaccine. The genes are TRBV6-1 and TRBJ2-7; 10 bases line up with TRBD1. The source material was PBMCs from blood, sampled less than 13 days after vaccination. The chain's CDR3 is CASSRQGAPSTYEQYF. CDR3 nucleotide sequence: TGTGCCAGCAGTCGACAGGGGGCCCCAAGTACCTACGAGCAGTACTTC.